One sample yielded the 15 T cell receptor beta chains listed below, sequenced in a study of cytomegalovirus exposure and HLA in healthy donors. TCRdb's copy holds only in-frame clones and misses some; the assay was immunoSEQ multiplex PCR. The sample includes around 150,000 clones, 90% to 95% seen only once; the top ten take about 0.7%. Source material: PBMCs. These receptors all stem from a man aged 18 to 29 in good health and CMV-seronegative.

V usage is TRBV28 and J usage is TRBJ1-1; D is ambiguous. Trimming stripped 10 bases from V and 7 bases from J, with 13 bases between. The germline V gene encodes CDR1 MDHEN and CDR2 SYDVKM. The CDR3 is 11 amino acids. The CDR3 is CATKRVREAFF. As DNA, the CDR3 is TGTGCCACCAAGCGCGTTCGTGAAGCTTTCTTT.

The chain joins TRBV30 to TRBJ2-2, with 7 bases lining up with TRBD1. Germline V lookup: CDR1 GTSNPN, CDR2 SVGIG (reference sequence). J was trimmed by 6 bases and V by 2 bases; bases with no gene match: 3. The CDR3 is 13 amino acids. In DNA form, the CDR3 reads TGTGCCTGGAGTACAGGGGCTTCCGGGGAGCTGTTTTTT. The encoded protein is CAWSTGASGELFF.

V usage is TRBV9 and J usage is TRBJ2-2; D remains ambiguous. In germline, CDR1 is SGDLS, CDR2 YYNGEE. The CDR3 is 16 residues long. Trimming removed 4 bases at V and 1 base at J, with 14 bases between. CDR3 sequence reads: CASSPARVENTGELFF. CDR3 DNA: TGTGCCAGCAGCCCCGCCCGGGTGGAGAACACCGGGGAGCTGTTTTTT.

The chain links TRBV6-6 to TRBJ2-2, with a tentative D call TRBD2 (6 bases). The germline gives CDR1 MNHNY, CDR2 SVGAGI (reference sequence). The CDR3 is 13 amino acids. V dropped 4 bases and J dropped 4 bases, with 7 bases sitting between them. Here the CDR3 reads CASSSGSTGELFF. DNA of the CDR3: TGTGCCAGCAGTTCCGGGAGCACCGGGGAGCTGTTTTTT.

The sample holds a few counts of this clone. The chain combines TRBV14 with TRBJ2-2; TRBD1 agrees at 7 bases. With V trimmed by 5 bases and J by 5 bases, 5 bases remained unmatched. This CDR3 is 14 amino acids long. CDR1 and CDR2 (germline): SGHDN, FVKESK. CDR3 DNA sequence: TGTGCCAGCAGCGTACAGGGGTTAACCGGGGAGCTGTTTTTT. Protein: CASSVQGLTGELFF.

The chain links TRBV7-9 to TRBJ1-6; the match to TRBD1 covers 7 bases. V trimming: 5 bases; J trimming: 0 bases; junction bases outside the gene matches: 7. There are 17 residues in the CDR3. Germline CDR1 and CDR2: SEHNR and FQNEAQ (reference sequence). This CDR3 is CASSPQGPISYNSPLHF. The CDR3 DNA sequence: TGTGCCAGCAGCCCACAGGGGCCCATCTCCTATAATTCACCCCTCCACTTT.

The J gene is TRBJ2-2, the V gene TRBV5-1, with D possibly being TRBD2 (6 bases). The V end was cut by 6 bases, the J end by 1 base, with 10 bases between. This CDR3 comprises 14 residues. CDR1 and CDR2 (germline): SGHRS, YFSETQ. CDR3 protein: CASTSEGNTGELFF. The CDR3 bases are TGCGCCAGCACCTCGGAGGGGAACACCGGGGAGCTGTTTTTT.

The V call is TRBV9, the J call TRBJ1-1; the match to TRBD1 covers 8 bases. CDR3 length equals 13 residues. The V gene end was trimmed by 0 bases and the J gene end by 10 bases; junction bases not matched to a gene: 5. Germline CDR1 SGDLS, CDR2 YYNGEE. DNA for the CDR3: TGTGCCAGCAGCGTAGGAGGACAGGGTTTAGCTTTCTTT. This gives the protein CASSVGGQGLAFF.

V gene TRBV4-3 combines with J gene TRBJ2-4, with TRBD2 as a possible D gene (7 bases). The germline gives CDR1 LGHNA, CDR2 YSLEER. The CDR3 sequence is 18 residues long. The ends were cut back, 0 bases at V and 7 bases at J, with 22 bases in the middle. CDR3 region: CASSQDWARTAGLNIQYF. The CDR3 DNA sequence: TGCGCCAGCAGCCAAGATTGGGCGCGGACAGCGGGGCTGAACATTCAGTACTTC.

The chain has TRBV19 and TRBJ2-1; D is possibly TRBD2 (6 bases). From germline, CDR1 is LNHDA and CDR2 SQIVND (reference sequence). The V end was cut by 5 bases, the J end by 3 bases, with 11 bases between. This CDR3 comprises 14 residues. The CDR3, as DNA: TGTGCCAGTAGTCGGGAGATGGGCTACAATGAGCAGTTCTTC. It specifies CASSREMGYNEQFF.

The CDR3 DNA is TGCGCCAGCAGCTTGGAGGGACAGGGGGCGCGAAGTCATGGCTACACCTTC. Protein sequence: CASSLEGQGARSHGYTF. The gene calls are TRBV5-1 and TRBJ1-2; TRBD1 aligns across 12 bases. The trim removed 0 bases at V and 6 bases at J, leaving 9 bases unmatched. The CDR3 has 17 residues. The V gene's germline CDR1 is SGHRS and CDR2 YFSETQ.

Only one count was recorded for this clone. CDR3 loop: CASSPQYGGGYNEQFF. The CDR3 bases are TGTGCCAGCAGTCCCCAATACGGGGGGGGATACAATGAGCAGTTCTTC. J is TRBJ2-1 and V is TRBV2, with 8 bases fitting TRBD2. Germline-derived CDR1 and CDR2 are SNHLY and FYNNEI. The CDR3 is made up of 16 amino acids. The V segment lost 5 bases and the J segment 4 bases; nucleotides outside the gene matches: 10.

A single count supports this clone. In DNA form, the CDR3 reads TGTGCCAGCAGCCCTGGTGAGGGCAGCTCTGGAAACACCATATATTTT. The encoded protein is CASSPGEGSSGNTIYF. This chain joins TRBV5-6 and TRBJ1-3; D is undetermined. V was shortened by 4 bases and J by 0 bases, with 14 bases between the two germline ends. Germline V gene data show CDR1 as SGHDT and CDR2 as YYEEEE. The CDR3 has 16 amino acids.

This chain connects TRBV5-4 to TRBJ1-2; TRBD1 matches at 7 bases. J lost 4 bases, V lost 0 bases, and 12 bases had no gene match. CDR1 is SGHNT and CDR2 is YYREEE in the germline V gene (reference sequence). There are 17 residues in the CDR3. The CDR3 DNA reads TGTGCCAGCAGCTTGGACTTCGACAGGGCTGTCGCCTATGGCTACACCTTC. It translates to CASSLDFDRAVAYGYTF.

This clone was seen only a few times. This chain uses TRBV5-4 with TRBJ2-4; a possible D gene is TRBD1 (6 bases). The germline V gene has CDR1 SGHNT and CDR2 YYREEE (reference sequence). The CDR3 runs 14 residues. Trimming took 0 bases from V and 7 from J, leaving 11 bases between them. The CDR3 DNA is TGTGCCAGCAGCTTGGGACCGCAGGGGAACATTCAGTACTTC. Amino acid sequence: CASSLGPQGNIQYF.